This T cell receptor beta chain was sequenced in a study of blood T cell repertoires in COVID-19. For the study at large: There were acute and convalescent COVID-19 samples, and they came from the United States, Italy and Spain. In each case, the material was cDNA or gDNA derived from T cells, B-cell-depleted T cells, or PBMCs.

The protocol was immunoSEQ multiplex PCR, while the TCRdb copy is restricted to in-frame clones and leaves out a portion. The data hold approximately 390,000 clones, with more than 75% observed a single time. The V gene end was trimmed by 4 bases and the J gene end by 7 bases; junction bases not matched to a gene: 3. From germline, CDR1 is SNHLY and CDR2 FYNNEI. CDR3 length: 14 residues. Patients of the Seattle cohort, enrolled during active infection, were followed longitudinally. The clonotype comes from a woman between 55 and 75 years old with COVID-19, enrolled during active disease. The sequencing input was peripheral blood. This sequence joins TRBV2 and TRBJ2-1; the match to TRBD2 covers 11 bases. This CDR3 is CASSARTSGNEQFF. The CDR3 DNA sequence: TGTGCCAGCAGTGCCCGGACTAGCGGGAATGAGCAGTTCTTC.